The 15 T cell receptor beta chains below were found in one sample sequenced in a study of cytotoxic CD8 clonotypes in ibrutinib-treated CLL. The data were produced by immunoSEQ multiplex PCR, yet TCRdb's version contains in-frame clones alone and is incomplete. This sample has some 150,000 clones, with approximately 80% found just once. The sample was PBMCs, taken after 36 months of ibrutinib treatment. The receptors come from a human donor with chronic lymphocytic leukemia.

The J gene is TRBJ1-3, the V gene TRBV9; D possibly corresponds to TRBD1 (6 bases). Germline V gene sequence: CDR1 SGDLS, CDR2 YYNGEE. The V end was cut by 3 bases, the J end by 8 bases, with 33 bases between. The CDR3 consists of 20 residues. CDR3 bases: TGTGCCAGCAGCGCTAGGATACGGGACAACGCCTGGGGTTCTCCTCACACCATATATTTT. This gives the protein CASSARIRDNAWGSPHTIYF.

J is TRBJ2-7 and V is TRBV15; D is unresolved. This CDR3 contains 15 residues. Per the germline V gene, CDR1 is LNHNV and CDR2 is YYDKDF (reference sequence). The ends were cut back, 5 bases at V and 3 bases at J, with 17 bases in the middle. The CDR3 is CATSPSRQGYYEQYF. For the CDR3, the DNA is TGTGCCACCAGCCCCTCCCGACAAGGATACTACGAGCAGTACTTC.

Notes on this clone: A read error may produce the germline difference seen at one junction end. The V gene is TRBV7-2, the J gene TRBJ1-4; a possible D gene is TRBD1 (6 bases). Germline lookup yields CDR1 SGHTA and CDR2 FQGNSA. The CDR3 has 15 residues. CDR3 region: CASSLVGTTNEKLFF. The CDR3 DNA sequence: TGTGCCAGCAGCTTAGTGGGGACAACGAATGAAAAACTGTTTTTT.

This clone showed up just a few times. The chain combines TRBV19 with TRBJ1-5; TRBD1 aligns across 7 bases. The ends lost 9 bases at V and 5 bases at J; junction bases unmatched: 4. This CDR3 is built from 12 residues. Germline CDR1 LNHDA, CDR2 SQIVND (reference sequence). CDR3: CASSTGDQPQHF. CDR3 DNA sequence: TGTGCCAGCAGCACAGGGGATCAGCCCCAGCATTTT.

The chain links TRBV29-1 to TRBJ2-1; TRBD2 aligns across 9 bases. This CDR3 region has 13 residues. J was trimmed by 5 bases and V by 7 bases; bases with no gene match: 6. The germline V gene encodes CDR1 SQVTM and CDR2 ANQGSEA. CDR3 protein: CSGSLAGHNEQFF. In nucleotides, the CDR3 is TGCAGCGGGAGCCTAGCGGGGCACAATGAGCAGTTCTTC.

Worth noting for this clone: Other DNA sequences within the sample encode an identical CDR3. CDR3: CASTPETGQAPYEQYF. In DNA, the CDR3 is TGTGCCAGCACCCCGGAGACGGGACAGGCGCCCTACGAGCAGTACTTC. The gene calls are TRBV7-3 and TRBJ2-7; 8 bases align to TRBD1. This CDR3 has 16 residues. V lost 7 bases to trimming and J lost 2 bases; unmatched junction nucleotides: 13. Germline V gene sequence: CDR1 SGHTA, CDR2 FQGTGA.

The chain has TRBV4-1 and TRBJ2-3; D not certain. V lost 0 bases and J lost 4, with 20 bases in between. Germline CDR1 reads MGHRA; CDR2 reads YSYEKL. The CDR3 contains 18 residues. The CDR3 spells CASSQDDWRIPLSDTQYF. CDR3 DNA sequence: TGCGCCAGCAGCCAAGATGACTGGCGGATTCCCCTTTCAGATACGCAGTATTTT.

The V and J genes are TRBV30 and TRBJ2-2; a possible D gene is TRBD2 (5 bases). Trimming removed 0 bases at V and 0 bases at J, with 11 bases between. Germline V CDR1 and CDR2: GTSNPN, SVGIG (reference sequence). The CDR3 covers 16 residues. The DNA of the CDR3 is TGTGCCTGGAGTGTCCGGGGAGCCGCGAACACCGGGGAGCTGTTTTTT. It codes for CAWSVRGAANTGELFF.

J is TRBJ1-2 and V is TRBV7-9; TRBD1 agrees at 12 bases. This CDR3 comprises 17 residues. Per the germline V gene, CDR1 is SEHNR and CDR2 is FQNEAQ (reference sequence). V gave up 5 bases and J gave up 4 bases; unmatched junction bases: 11. The CDR3 reads CASSLRLGQGAGYGYTF. The CDR3 bases are TGTGCCAGCAGCCTGAGGTTGGGACAGGGGGCCGGCTATGGCTACACCTTC.

The chain has TRBV18 and TRBJ1-4; D is ambiguous. The germline V and J ends were trimmed by 5 bases and 4 bases, with 5 bases remaining between them. From germline, CDR1 is KGHSH and CDR2 LQKENI. CDR3 size: 12 residues. CDR3 in amino acids: CASSDNNEKLFF. CDR3 coding DNA: TGTGCCAGCTCAGACAATAATGAAAAACTGTTTTTT.

DNA for the CDR3: TGTGCCAGCAGCTTAGATTGGCGGAATACGCAGTATTTT. Amino acid sequence: CASSLDWRNTQYF. V usage is TRBV11-3 and J usage is TRBJ2-3; D unclear. The length of the CDR3 is 13 residues. Germline assignment: CDR1 SGHNT and CDR2 YENEEA. V gave up 0 bases and J gave up 7 bases, with 8 bases separating them.

Concerning this clone itself: At one boundary the junction diverges from the germline segment, which might be a read error. This sequence joins TRBV2 and TRBJ2-7, with D maybe TRBD1 (6 bases). Per the germline V gene, CDR1 is SNHLY and CDR2 is FYNNEI. The CDR3 is 13 amino acids. The CDR3 sequence is CASTQDSFYERYF. CDR3 DNA sequence: TGTGCCAGCACCCAGGACAGCTTCTACGAGCGGTACTTC. The complete variable domain, with remaining parts taken from reference TRBV2 and TRBJ2-7, reads EPEVTQTPSHQVTQMGQEVILRCVPISNHLYFYWYRQILGQKVEFLVSFYNNEISEKSEIFDDQFSVERPDGSNFTLKIRSTKLEDSAMYFCASTQDSFYERYFGPGTRLTVT.

This chain connects TRBV5-1 to TRBJ2-7; D may be TRBD1 (7 bases). Germline V gene sequence: CDR1 SGHRS, CDR2 YFSETQ. This CDR3 comprises 13 residues. The V gene lost 9 bases and the J gene lost 4 bases, with 17 bases spanning the gap. CDR3 sequence reads: CATRRDSLYEQYF. As DNA, the CDR3 is TGCGCCACCCGGAGGGACAGCTTATACGAGCAGTACTTC.

This chain links TRBV7-6 with TRBJ1-5; 8 bases fit TRBD1. Germline V gene sequence: CDR1 SGHVS, CDR2 FNYEAQ. This CDR3 spans 14 amino acids. The J segment lost 5 bases and the V segment lost 5 bases, leaving 5 bases of the junction unmatched. CDR3 loop: CASSTGQVHQPQHF. The CDR3 region has the DNA TGTGCCAGCAGCACGGGACAGGTGCATCAGCCCCAGCATTTT.

This chain uses TRBV7-9 with TRBJ2-5; 14 nucleotides match TRBD2. The germline V gene encodes CDR1 SEHNR and CDR2 FQNEAQ (reference sequence). V was pared by 7 bases and J by 4 bases, with 8 bases of the junction left unmatched. This CDR3 comprises 16 residues. The CDR3 protein is CASTEGTSGSGETQYF. CDR3 coding DNA: TGTGCCAGCACCGAGGGGACTAGCGGGAGTGGAGAGACCCAGTACTTC.